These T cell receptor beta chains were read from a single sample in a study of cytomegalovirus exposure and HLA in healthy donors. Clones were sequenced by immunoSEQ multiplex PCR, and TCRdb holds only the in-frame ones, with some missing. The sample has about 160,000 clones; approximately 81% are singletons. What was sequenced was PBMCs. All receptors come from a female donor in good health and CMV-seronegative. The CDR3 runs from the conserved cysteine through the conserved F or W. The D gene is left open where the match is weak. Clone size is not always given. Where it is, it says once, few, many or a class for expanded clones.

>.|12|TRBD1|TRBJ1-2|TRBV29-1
TGCAGCGTTGGACAGGGGGCAGGTGGCTACACCTTC
CSVGQGAGGYTF
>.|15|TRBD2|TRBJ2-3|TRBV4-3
TGCGCCAGCAAACAGGGACTAGCGGCGGCAGATACGCAGTATTTT
CASKQGLAAADTQYF
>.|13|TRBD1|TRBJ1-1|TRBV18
TGTGCCAGCTCACCGACAGGGGGCACTGAAGCTTTCTTT
CASSPTGGTEAFF
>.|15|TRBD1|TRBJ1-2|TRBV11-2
TGTGCCAGCAGCTTAGTGCCCGGACAGGGGGGTGGCTACACCTTC
CASSLVPGQGGGYTF
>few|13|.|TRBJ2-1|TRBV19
TGTGCCAGTACGTCACACTCCTACAATGAGCAGTTCTTC
CASTSHSYNEQFF
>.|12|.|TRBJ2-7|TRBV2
TGTGCCAGCAGTAGCGGACCCTACGAGCAGTACTTC
CASSSGPYEQYF
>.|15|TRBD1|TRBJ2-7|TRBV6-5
TGTGCCAGCAGTTCGAGCGGGGACAGGGGCCACGAGCAGTACTTC
CASSSSGDRGHEQYF
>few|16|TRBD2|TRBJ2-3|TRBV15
TGTGCCACCAGCAGAGAACGGGCTAGCGGGGCAGATACGCAGTATTTT
CATSRERASGADTQYF
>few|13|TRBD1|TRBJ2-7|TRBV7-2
TGTGCCAGCAGCAACCGGGACAGGGACGAGCAGTACTTC
CASSNRDRDEQYF
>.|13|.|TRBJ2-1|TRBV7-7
TGTGCTAGCTCCCCGGGAAAGGGGGTTGAGCAGTTCTTC
CASSPGKGVEQFF
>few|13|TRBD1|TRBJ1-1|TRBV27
TGTGCCAGCAGCAGGGGGCTGAACACTGAAGCTTTCTTT
CASSRGLNTEAFF
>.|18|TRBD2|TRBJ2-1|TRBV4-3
TGCGCCAGCAGCCAAGAGTTACCGGGACTAGCCTACAACAATGAGCAGTTCTTC
CASSQELPGLAYNNEQFF
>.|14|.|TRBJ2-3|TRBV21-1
TGTGCCAGCAGCTCGCTAGCGGTCACAGATACGCAGTATTTT
CASSSLAVTDTQYF
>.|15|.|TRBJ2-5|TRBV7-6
TGTGCCAGCAGCTTAGAAATGACATTCGGAGAGACCCAGTACTTC
CASSLEMTFGETQYF
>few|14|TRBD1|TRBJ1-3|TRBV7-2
TGTGCCAGCAGCAGAACAGGGGGCCGGGACACCATATATTTT
CASSRTGGRDTIYF
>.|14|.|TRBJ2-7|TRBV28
TGTGCCAGCAGTTTCAGGGCAGGTTTTTACGAGCAGTACTTC
CASSFRAGFYEQYF
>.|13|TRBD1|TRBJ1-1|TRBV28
TGTGCCAGCAGGCCTACACAGGGGCCTGAAGCTTTCTTT
CASRPTQGPEAFF
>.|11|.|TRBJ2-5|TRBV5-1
TGCGCCAGCAGAAGCGAAGAGACCCAGTACTTC
CASRSEETQYF
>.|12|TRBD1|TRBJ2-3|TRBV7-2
TGTGCCAGCAGCTACCGACAGGGCACGCAGTATTTT
CASSYRQGTQYF
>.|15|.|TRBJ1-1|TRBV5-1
TGCGCCAGCAGCTTGGAAGGGAGCCTGGGCACTGAAGCTTTCTTT
CASSLEGSLGTEAFF
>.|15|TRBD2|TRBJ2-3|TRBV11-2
TGTGCCAGCAGCTTCACCGGGGGGGGCTGGGACACGCAGTATTTT
CASSFTGGGWDTQYF
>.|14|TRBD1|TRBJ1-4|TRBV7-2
TGTGCCAGCAGCTTACAACAGGGGGTTGAAAAACTGTTTTTT
CASSLQQGVEKLFF
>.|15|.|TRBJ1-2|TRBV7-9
TGTGCCAGCAGCTTAGTTGGCAGGGAGGGCTATGGCTACACCTTC
CASSLVGREGYGYTF
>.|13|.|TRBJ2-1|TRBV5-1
TGCGCCAGCAGCTTGGAGGGACAAAATGAGCAGTTCTTC
CASSLEGQNEQFF
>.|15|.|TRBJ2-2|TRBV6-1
TGTGCCAGCAGTCCCGTAGTGGGGAGGACCGGGGAGCTGTTTTTT
CASSPVVGRTGELFF
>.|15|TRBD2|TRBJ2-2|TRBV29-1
TGCAGCGTTAGCCGGGACTACCTCGGCACCGGGGAGCTGTTTTTT
CSVSRDYLGTGELFF
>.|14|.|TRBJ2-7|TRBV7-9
TGTGCCAGCAGCTTAGATCCAGGTTACTACGAGCAGTACTTC
CASSLDPGYYEQYF
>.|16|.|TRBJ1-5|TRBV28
TGTGCCAGCAGTTTATACCGCAAGCTTAGCAATCAGCCCCAGCATTTT
CASSLYRKLSNQPQHF
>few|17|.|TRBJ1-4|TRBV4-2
TGTGCCAGCAGCCAAGATCCCCGGGATTCAACTAATGAAAAACTGTTTTTT
CASSQDPRDSTNEKLFF
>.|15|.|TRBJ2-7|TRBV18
TGTGCCAGCTCACCCCGGAGCGTATTATCCTACGAGCAGTACTTC
CASSPRSVLSYEQYF
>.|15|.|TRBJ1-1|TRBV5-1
TGCGCCAGCAGCCAAAGACAGAATGGGAACACTGAAGCTTTCTTT
CASSQRQNGNTEAFF
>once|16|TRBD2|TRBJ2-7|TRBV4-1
TGCGCCAGCAGCCAAGGGCTAGCGGTGCCCTCCTACGAGCAGTACTTC
CASSQGLAVPSYEQYF
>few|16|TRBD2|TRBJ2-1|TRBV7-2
TGTGCCAGCAGCCCCCCCCGGGTAGCGGGGCGCAATGAGCAGTTCTTC
CASSPPRVAGRNEQFF
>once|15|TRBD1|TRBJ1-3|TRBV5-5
TGTGCCAGCAGCCTGACAGGGATGTCTGGAAACACCATATATTTT
CASSLTGMSGNTIYF